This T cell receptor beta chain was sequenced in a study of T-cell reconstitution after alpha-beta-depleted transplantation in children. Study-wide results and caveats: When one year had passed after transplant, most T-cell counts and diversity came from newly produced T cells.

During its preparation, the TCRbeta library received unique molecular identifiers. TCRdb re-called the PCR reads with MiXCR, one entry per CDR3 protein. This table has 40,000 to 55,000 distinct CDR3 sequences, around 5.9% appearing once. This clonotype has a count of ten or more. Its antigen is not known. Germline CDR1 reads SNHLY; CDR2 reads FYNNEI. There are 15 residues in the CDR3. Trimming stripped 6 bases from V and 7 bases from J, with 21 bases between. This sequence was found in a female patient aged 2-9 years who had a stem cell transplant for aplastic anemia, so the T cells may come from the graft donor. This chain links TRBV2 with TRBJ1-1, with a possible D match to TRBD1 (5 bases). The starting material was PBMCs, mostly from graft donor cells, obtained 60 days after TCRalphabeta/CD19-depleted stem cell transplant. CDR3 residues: CASRVGGGEYVEAFF. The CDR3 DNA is TGTGCCAGCAGAGTGGGCGGAGGGGAATATGTTGAAGCTTTCTTT.